Shown below are 18 T cell receptor beta chains from a single sample sequenced in a study of blood T cell repertoires in COVID-19. Data came from immunoSEQ multiplex PCR; TCRdb stores just in-frame clones and leaves some out. This repertoire shows about 160,000 clones, approximately 80% found once; its top ten account for 22%. The specimen was peripheral blood. These receptors all stem from a woman aged 80 or over with acute or convalescent COVID-19.

The V gene is TRBV6-5, the J gene TRBJ2-7; 13 bases line up with TRBD2. The ends lost 4 bases at V and 6 bases at J; junction bases unmatched: 9. The CDR3 spans 16 residues. In germline, CDR1 is MNHEY, CDR2 SVGAGI. This CDR3 is CASSLGLAGALREQYF. The CDR3 DNA sequence: TGTGCCAGCAGTTTAGGACTAGCGGGAGCTTTACGCGAGCAGTACTTC.

The chain carries TRBV10-1 and TRBJ2-2; D is uncertain. The CDR3 has 11 amino acids. The ends were cut back, 4 bases at V and 7 bases at J, with 4 bases in the middle. From germline, CDR1 is WNHNN and CDR2 SYGVQD (reference sequence). In DNA, the CDR3 is TGCGCCAGCAGTGCCAGCGGGGAGCTGTTTTTT. As protein: CASSASGELFF.

This clone was detected a few times. The J gene is TRBJ2-7, the V gene TRBV4-1, with D maybe TRBD2 (5 bases). Trimming shortened V by 4 bases and J by 2 bases, and 15 bases separated the two germline ends. The CDR3 is 15 residues long. CDR1 is MGHRA, CDR2 YSYEKL, per germline. CDR3 bases: TGCGCCAGCAGCCTCGAGGGCGGGTCAACCTACGAGCAGTACTTC. Translation gives CASSLEGGSTYEQYF.

The rearrangement uses TRBV11-2 and TRBJ2-1; the match to TRBD2 covers 10 bases. V gave up 5 bases and J gave up 7 bases; unmatched junction bases: 8. Per germline, CDR1 SGHAT and CDR2 FQNNGV. The CDR3 runs 15 residues. The CDR3 DNA reads as TGTGCCAGCAGCCGCCCGGGAGCGGGAGGGAATGAGCAGTTCTTC. It is translated as CASSRPGAGGNEQFF.

The rearrangement uses TRBV18 and TRBJ1-1; D is perhaps TRBD1 (5 bases). CDR1 is KGHSH, CDR2 LQKENI, per germline. The V and J ends lost 3 bases and 9 bases respectively, with 14 bases between them. The length of the CDR3 is 13 residues. In DNA, the CDR3 is TGTGCCAGCTCACCGATCGGGGAGGGACAAGCTTTCTTT. This codes for CASSPIGEGQAFF.

This sequence joins TRBV5-1 and TRBJ2-1; a possible D gene is TRBD2 (5 bases). This CDR3 contains 16 residues. The V gene lost 4 bases and the J gene lost 2 bases, with 16 bases spanning the gap. Germline V gene sequence: CDR1 SGHRS, CDR2 YFSETQ. CDR3 protein: CASSKELDMAYNEQFF. The CDR3, as DNA: TGCGCCAGCAGCAAAGAACTAGACATGGCCTACAATGAGCAGTTCTTC.

The chain has TRBV7-8 and TRBJ2-2; the match to TRBD2 covers 8 bases. The CDR3 loop spans 16 amino acids. Per the germline V gene, CDR1 is SGHVS and CDR2 is FQNEAQ. Unmatched junction bases numbered 9, after V lost 4 bases and J lost 5 bases. In DNA form, the CDR3 reads TGTGCCAGCAGCTCCGGGACTAGTTTGAGTACCGGGGAGCTGTTTTTT. Its translation: CASSSGTSLSTGELFF.

This clone occurred once. CDR3 DNA: TGTGCCAGCTCACCACCGACGGCGGGAGGCACAAATGAGCAGTTCTTC. Protein sequence: CASSPPTAGGTNEQFF. This sequence joins TRBV18 and TRBJ2-1, with 8 positions matching TRBD2. The CDR3 contains 16 residues. Per germline, CDR1 KGHSH and CDR2 LQKENI. With V trimmed by 0 bases and J by 7 bases, 8 bases remained unmatched.

J is TRBJ2-2 and V is TRBV7-2; D is perhaps TRBD1 (5 bases). The CDR3 sequence is 15 residues long. Germline CDR1 and CDR2: SGHTA and FQGNSA. V was pared by 2 bases and J by 7 bases, with 14 bases between. DNA of the CDR3: TGTGCCAGCAGCTTAAACGGCAGGGCCGACGGGGAGCTGTTTTTT. Protein: CASSLNGRADGELFF.

The CDR3 protein is CASSQDLREGETQYF. The CDR3 coding sequence is TGTGCCAGCAGCCAAGATCTGCGGGAGGGAGAGACCCAGTACTTC. The V gene is TRBV14, the J gene TRBJ2-5, with TRBD2 matching over 9 bases. The J segment lost 4 bases and the V segment lost 0 bases, leaving 3 bases of the junction unmatched. CDR1 is SGHDN and CDR2 is FVKESK in the germline V gene. This CDR3 has 15 amino acids.

The rearrangement joins TRBV19 to TRBJ2-1; 12 nucleotides align to TRBD1. The germline V gene has CDR1 LNHDA and CDR2 SQIVND (reference sequence). This CDR3 is 18 amino acids long. J gave up 7 bases and V 6 bases, and 16 bases lay outside the gene matches. In DNA form, the CDR3 reads TGTGCCAGTAGCCCCATCCTGGGAGGGACAGGGGGCTGGAATGAGCAGTTCTTC. Translated: CASSPILGGTGGWNEQFF.

The chain is built from TRBV18 and TRBJ1-2; D may be TRBD1 (5 bases). CDR1 is KGHSH and CDR2 is LQKENI in the germline V gene. Deletions cut 2 bases from V and 10 bases from J, with 11 bases between. The CDR3 loop spans 12 amino acids. The CDR3 sequence is CASSPFGRVYTF. CDR3 bases: TGTGCCAGCTCACCATTCGGCAGGGTCTACACCTTC.

The chain employs TRBV5-6 and TRBJ2-5; the match to TRBD1 covers 10 bases. J was trimmed by 4 bases and V by 2 bases; bases with no gene match: 8. Germline V gene data show CDR1 as SGHDT and CDR2 as YYEEEE. The CDR3 contains 16 residues. Here the CDR3 reads CASSFTGQGSLETQYF. CDR3 sequence (DNA): TGTGCCAGCAGCTTCACGGGACAGGGGTCGTTAGAGACCCAGTACTTC.

The chain has TRBV19 and TRBJ1-1, with D possibly being TRBD1 (6 bases). CDR1 is LNHDA and CDR2 is SQIVND in the germline V gene (reference sequence). CDR3 length equals 17 residues. Deletions cut 0 bases from V and 2 bases from J, with 16 bases between. CDR3 in amino acids: CASSIDGNRAQNTEAFF. Here the CDR3 DNA reads TGTGCCAGTAGTATAGATGGGAACAGGGCACAAAACACTGAAGCTTTCTTT.

The rearrangement joins TRBV5-1 to TRBJ1-2; 8 bases match TRBD1. The V gene's germline CDR1 is SGHRS and CDR2 YFSETQ. The junction had 3 bases not matched to a gene; V was cut back by 1 base and J by 4 bases. There are 14 residues in the CDR3. The chain's CDR3 is CASSLQDRAYGYTF. The CDR3 DNA reads TGCGCCAGCAGCTTGCAGGACAGGGCCTATGGCTACACCTTC.

The V call is TRBV27, the J call TRBJ1-2; no clear D gene. This CDR3 spans 12 amino acids. The ends were cut back, 11 bases at V and 2 bases at J, with 12 bases in the middle. Per the germline V gene, CDR1 is MNHEY and CDR2 is SMNVEV (reference sequence). The CDR3 sequence is CASREGNYGYTF. The CDR3, as DNA: TGTGCCTCCCGCGAGGGAAACTATGGCTACACCTTC.

J is TRBJ2-7 and V is TRBV7-9, with D perhaps TRBD2 (6 bases). Germline V gene data show CDR1 as SEHNR and CDR2 as FQNEAQ (reference sequence). The CDR3 extends over 13 amino acids. Trimming stripped 3 bases from V and 1 base from J, with 7 bases between. The CDR3, as DNA: TGTGCCAGCAGCTTCCGGGGGTCCTACGAGCAGTACTTC. Protein: CASSFRGSYEQYF.

The chain combines TRBV5-4 with TRBJ1-4; D might be TRBD1 (6 bases). The CDR3 contains 15 residues. The germline gives CDR1 SGHNT, CDR2 YYREEE (reference sequence). The ends were cut back, 4 bases at V and 2 bases at J, with 12 bases in the middle. The DNA of the CDR3 is TGTGCCAGCAGCACCACAGGGTCTACTAATGAAAAACTGTTTTTT. Translation: CASSTTGSTNEKLFF.